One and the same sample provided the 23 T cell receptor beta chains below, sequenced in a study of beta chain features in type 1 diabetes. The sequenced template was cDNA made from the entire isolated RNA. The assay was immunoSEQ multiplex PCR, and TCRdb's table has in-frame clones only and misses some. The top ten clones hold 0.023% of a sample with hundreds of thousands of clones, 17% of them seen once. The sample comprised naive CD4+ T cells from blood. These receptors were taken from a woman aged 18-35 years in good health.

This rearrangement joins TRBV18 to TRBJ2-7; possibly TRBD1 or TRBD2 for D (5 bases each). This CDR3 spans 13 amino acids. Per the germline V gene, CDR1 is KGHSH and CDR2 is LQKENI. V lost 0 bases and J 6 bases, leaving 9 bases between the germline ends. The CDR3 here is CASSPPGVREQYF. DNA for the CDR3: TGTGCCAGCTCACCACCGGGGGTACGCGAGCAGTACTTC.

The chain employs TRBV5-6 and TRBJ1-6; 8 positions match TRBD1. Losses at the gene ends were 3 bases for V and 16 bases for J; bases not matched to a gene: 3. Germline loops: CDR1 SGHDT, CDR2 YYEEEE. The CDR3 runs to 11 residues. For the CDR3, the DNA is TGTGCCAGCAGCTACAGGGGGGAACTCCACTTT. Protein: CASSYRGELHF.

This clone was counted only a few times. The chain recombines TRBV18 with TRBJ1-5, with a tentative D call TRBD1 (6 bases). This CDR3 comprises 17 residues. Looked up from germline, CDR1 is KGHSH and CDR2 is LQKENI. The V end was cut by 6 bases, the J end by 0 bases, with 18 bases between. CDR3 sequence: CASSPPPGQYSNQPQHF. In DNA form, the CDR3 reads TGTGCCAGCTCGCCCCCTCCAGGACAGTATAGCAATCAGCCCCAGCATTTT.

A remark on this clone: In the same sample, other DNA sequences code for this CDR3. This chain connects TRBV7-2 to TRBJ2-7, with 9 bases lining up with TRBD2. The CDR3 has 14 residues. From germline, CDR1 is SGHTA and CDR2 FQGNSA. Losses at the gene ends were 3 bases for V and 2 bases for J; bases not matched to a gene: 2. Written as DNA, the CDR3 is TGTGCCAGCAGCTTTGGCGGGAGGGCCTACGAGCAGTACTTC. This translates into CASSFGGRAYEQYF. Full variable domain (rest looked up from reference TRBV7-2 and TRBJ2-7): GAGVSQSPSNKVTEKGKDVELRCDPISGHTALYWYRQSLGQGLEFLIYFQGNSAPDKSGLPSDRFSAERTGGSVSTLTIQRTQQEDSAVYLCASSFGGRAYEQYFGPGTRLTVT.

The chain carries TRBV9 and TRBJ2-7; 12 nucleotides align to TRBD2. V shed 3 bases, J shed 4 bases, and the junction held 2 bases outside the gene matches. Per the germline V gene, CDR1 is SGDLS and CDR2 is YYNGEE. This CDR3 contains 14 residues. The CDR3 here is CASSGGTSGYEQYF. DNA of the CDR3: TGTGCCAGCAGCGGGGGGACTAGCGGGTACGAGCAGTACTTC.

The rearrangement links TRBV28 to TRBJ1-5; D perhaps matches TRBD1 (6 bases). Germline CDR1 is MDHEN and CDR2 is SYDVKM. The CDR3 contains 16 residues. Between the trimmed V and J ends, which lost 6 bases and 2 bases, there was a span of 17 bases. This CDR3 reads CASSRRRGAGNQPQHF. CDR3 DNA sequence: TGTGCCAGCAGCCGGCGGCGGGGGGCCGGCAATCAGCCCCAGCATTTT. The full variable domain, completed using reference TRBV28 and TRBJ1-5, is DVKVTQSSRYLVKRTGEKVFLECVQDMDHENMFWYRQDPGLGLRLIYFSYDVKMKEKGDIPEGYSVSREKKERFSLILESASTNQTSMYLCASSRRRGAGNQPQHFGDGTRLSIL.

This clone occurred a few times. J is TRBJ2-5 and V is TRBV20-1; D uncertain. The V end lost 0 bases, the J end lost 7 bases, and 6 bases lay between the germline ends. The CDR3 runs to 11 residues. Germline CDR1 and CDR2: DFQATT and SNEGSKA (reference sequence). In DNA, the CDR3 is TGCAGTGCTAGAGATTTCGGGACCCAGTACTTC. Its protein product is CSARDFGTQYF.

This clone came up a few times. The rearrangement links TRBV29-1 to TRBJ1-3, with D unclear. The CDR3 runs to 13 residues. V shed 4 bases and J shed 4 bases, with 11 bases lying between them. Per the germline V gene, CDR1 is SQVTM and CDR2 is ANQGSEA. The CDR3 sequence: CSVVLRRGNTIYF. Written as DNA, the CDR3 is TGCAGCGTTGTTCTGAGGAGGGGAAACACCATATATTTT.

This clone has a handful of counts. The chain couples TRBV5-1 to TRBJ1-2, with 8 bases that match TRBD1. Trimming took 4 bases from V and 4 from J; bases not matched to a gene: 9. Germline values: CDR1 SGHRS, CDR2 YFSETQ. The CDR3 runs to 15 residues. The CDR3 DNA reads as TGCGCCAGCAGCCTATCGACAGGGGACCTCTATGGCTACACCTTC. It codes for CASSLSTGDLYGYTF. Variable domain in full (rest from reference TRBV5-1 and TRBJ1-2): KAGVTQTPRYLIKTRGQQVTLSCSPISGHRSVSWYQQTPGQGLQFLFEYFSETQRNKGNFPGRFSGRQFSNSRSEMNVSTLELGDSALYLCASSLSTGDLYGYTFGSGTRLTVV.

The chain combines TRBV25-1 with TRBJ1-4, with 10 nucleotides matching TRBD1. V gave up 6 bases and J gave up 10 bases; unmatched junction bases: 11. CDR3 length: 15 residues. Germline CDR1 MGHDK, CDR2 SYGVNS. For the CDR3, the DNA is TGTGCCAGCAGCGAACCTGGACAGGGGGTTAGAAAACTGTTTTTT. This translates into CASSEPGQGVRKLFF.

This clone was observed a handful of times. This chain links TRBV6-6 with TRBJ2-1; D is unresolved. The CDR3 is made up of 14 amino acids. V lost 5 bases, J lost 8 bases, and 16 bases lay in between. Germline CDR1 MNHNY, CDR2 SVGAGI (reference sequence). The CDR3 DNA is TGTGCCAGCAGTACACCCCCACTTAGTGATGAGCAGTTCTTC. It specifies CASSTPPLSDEQFF.

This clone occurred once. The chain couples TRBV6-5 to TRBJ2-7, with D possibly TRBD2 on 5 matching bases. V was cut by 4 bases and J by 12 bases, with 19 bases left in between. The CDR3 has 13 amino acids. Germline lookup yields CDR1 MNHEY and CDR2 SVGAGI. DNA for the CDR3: TGTGCCAGCAGTTTGGGATTCAGGACTGTGGGGTACTTC. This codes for CASSLGFRTVGYF.

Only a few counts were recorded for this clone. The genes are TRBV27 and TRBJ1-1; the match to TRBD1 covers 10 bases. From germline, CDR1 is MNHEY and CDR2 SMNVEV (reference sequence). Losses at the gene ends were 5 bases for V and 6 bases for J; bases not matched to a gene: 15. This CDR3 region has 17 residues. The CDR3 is CASSPRLRDRGRAEAFF. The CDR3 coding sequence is TGTGCCAGCAGTCCTCGACTCCGAGACAGGGGGCGGGCTGAAGCTTTCTTT.

As DNA, the CDR3 is TGTGCCCCCGTAAGGGATACGCAGTATTTT. It translates to CAPVRDTQYF. The gene calls are TRBV27 and TRBJ2-3, with D hard to call. V lost 11 bases, J lost 6 bases, and 9 bases lay in between. The CDR3 length is 10 residues. CDR1 MNHEY and CDR2 SMNVEV come from the germline V gene (reference sequence).

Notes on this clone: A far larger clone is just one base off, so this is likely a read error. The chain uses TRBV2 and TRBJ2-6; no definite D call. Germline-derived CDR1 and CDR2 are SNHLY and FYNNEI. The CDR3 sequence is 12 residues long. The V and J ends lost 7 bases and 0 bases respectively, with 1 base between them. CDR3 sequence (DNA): TGTGCCAGCAACTCTGGGGCCAACGTCCTGACTTTC. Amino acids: CASNSGANVLTF.

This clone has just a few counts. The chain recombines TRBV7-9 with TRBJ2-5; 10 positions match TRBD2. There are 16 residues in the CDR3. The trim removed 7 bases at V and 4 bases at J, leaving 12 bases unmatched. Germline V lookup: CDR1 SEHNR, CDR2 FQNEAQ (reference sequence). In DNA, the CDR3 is TGTGCCAGCACCCCAGCGGACCTAGCGGGAGCAGAGACCCAGTACTTC. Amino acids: CASTPADLAGAETQYF. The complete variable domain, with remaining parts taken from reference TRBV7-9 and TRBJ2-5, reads DTGVSQNPRHKITKRGQNVTFRCDPISEHNRLYWYRQTLGQGPEFLTYFQNEAQLEKSRLLSDRFSAERPKGSFSTLEIQRTEQGDSAMYLCASTPADLAGAETQYFGPGTRLLVL.

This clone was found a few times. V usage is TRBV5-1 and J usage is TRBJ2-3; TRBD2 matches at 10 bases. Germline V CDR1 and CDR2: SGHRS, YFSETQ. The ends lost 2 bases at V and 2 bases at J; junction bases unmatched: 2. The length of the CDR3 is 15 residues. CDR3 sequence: CASSFTSGDTDTQYF. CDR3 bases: TGCGCCAGCAGCTTCACTAGCGGGGACACAGATACGCAGTATTTT. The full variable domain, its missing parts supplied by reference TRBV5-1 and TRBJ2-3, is KAGVTQTPRYLIKTRGQQVTLSCSPISGHRSVSWYQQTPGQGLQFLFEYFSETQRNKGNFPGRFSGRQFSNSRSEMNVSTLELGDSALYLCASSFTSGDTDTQYFGPGTRLTVL.

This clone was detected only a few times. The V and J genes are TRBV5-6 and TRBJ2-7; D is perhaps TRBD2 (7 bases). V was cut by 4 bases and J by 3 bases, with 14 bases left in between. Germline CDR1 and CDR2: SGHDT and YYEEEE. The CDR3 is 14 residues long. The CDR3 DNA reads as TGTGCCAGCAGCCTCGGGGGGCTCCTCTACGAGCAGTACTTC. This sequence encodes CASSLGGLLYEQYF. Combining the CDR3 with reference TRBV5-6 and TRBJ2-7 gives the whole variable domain DAGVTQSPTHLIKTRGQQVTLRCSPKSGHDTVSWYQQALGQGPQFIFQYYEEEERQRGNFPDRFSGHQFPNYSSELNVNALLLGDSALYLCASSLGGLLYEQYFGPGTRLTVT.

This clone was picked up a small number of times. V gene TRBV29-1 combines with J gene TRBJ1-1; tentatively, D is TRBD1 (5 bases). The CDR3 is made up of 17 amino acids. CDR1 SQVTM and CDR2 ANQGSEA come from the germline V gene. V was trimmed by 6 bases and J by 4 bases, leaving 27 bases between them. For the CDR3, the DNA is TGCAGCGTATTACCGCGATTTGGCAGGGAGGGAATCACTGAAGCTTTCTTT. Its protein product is CSVLPRFGREGITEAFF.

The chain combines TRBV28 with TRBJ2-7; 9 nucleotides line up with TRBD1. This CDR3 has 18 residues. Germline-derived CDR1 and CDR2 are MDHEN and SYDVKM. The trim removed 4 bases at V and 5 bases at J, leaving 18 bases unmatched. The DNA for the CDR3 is TGTGCCAGCAGTTATTCCCGCCACGGGACAGGGTATTTCGACGAGCAGTACTTC. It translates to CASSYSRHGTGYFDEQYF. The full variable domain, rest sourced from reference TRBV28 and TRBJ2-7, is DVKVTQSSRYLVKRTGEKVFLECVQDMDHENMFWYRQDPGLGLRLIYFSYDVKMKEKGDIPEGYSVSREKKERFSLILESASTNQTSMYLCASSYSRHGTGYFDEQYFGPGTRLTVT.

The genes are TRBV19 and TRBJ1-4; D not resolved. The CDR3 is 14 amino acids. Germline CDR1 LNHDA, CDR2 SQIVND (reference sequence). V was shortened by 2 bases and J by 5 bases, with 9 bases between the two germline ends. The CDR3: CASSIRPENEKLFF. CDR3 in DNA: TGTGCCAGTAGTATAAGACCCGAAAATGAAAAACTGTTTTTT.

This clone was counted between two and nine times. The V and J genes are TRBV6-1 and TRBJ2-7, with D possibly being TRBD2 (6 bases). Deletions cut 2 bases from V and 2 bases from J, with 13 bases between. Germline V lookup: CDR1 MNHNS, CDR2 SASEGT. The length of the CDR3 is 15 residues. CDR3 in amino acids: CASSEWFSGTYEQYF. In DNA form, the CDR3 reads TGTGCCAGCAGTGAATGGTTTAGCGGAACCTACGAGCAGTACTTC.

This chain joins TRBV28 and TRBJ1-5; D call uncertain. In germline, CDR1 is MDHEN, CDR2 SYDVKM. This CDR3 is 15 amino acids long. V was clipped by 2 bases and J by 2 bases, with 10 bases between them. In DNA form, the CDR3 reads TGTGCCAGCAGTTTAAGCCACACGGGCAATCAGCCCCAGCATTTT. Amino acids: CASSLSHTGNQPQHF.